This TCR beta chain was identified in a study of human T cells and chemical hapten exposure. The sample's time point: patch test 3, about 24 weeks after DPC sensitization. As to treatment: therapeutic diphenylcyclopropenone sensitization with weekly scalp DPC. Trimming removed 6 bases from V and 10 bases from J; junction bases left unmatched: 12. There are 14 residues in the CDR3. Germline lookup yields CDR1 MNHNS and CDR2 SASEGT. MiXCR, run by TCRdb on the RACE reads, gives a single entry per CDR3 protein. The sample consists of 180,000 or so distinct CDR3 sequences, under 25% of them appearing once. This clonotype was seen a few times.

The sequence was collected from a woman between 35 and 50 years old with alopecia areata. Some clones in this sample may be carry-over from other donors' samples. V and J are TRBV6-1 and TRBJ2-7; TRBD1 matches 10 bases. The sequencing used whole blood, collected in connection with sensitization to the hapten diphenylcyclopropenone (DPC). The CDR3 reads CASSAGTGEVEQYF. CDR3 sequence (DNA): TGTGCCAGCAGCGCCGGGACAGGGGAGGTCGAACAGTACTTC.